These 18 T cell receptor beta chains originate from one sample sequenced in a study of blood T cell repertoires in COVID-19. Libraries were prepared by immunoSEQ multiplex PCR; TCRdb keeps only in-frame clonotypes and omits some of them. The data hold 200,000 to 250,000 clones, with 70% to 90% observed a single time. The sequenced sample was peripheral blood. The origin of the receptors is a human donor in a cohort sampled during active COVID-19.

This clone is a singleton in its sample. This chain uses TRBV5-8 with TRBJ1-4; a possible D gene is TRBD1 (5 bases). Germline CDR1 and CDR2: SGHTS and YDEGEE. There are 15 residues in the CDR3. With 2 bases removed from V and 6 bases from J, the gap between germline ends came to 14 bases. Here the CDR3 DNA reads TGTGCCAGCAGCTTTGGTGTCAGGGTAGATGAAAAACTGTTTTTT. Its protein product is CASSFGVRVDEKLFF.

In its sample, this clone was seen a few times. The chain uses TRBV12-3 or TRBV12-4 and TRBJ1-1; D ambiguous. CDR3 size: 13 residues. Trimming removed 6 bases from V and 4 bases from J, with 12 bases in between. This CDR3 is CASRLGPSTEAFF. The CDR3 DNA sequence: TGTGCCAGCAGACTGGGCCCGAGCACTGAAGCTTTCTTT.

The J gene is TRBJ2-7, the V gene TRBV6-2 or TRBV6-3; 7 bases match TRBD1. The CDR3 totals 15 residues. J lost 2 bases, V lost 2 bases, and 6 bases had no gene match. Per germline, CDR1 MNHEY and CDR2 SVGEGT. The CDR3 nucleotides are TGTGCCAGCAGTTACACTGGGACAGTCACCTACGAGCAGTACTTC. Translating it yields CASSYTGTVTYEQYF.

This chain uses TRBV2 with TRBJ2-3; 8 bases fit TRBD2. The CDR3 extends over 14 amino acids. Germline V CDR1 and CDR2: SNHLY, FYNNEI. The V gene end was trimmed by 8 bases and the J gene end by 1 base; junction bases not matched to a gene: 5. In DNA form, the CDR3 reads TGTGCCAGCTCATTGACTAGCGGCACAGATACGCAGTATTTT. Encoded protein: CASSLTSGTDTQYF.

The J gene is TRBJ2-7, the V gene TRBV5-5; D is uncertain. This CDR3 has 14 amino acids. V was trimmed by 4 bases and J by 0 bases, leaving 11 bases between them. The germline CDR1 and CDR2 sequences are SGHKS and YYEKEE (reference sequence). As DNA, the CDR3 is TGTGCCAGCAGCGCCATCTTTAGCTCCTACGAGCAGTACTTC. Protein: CASSAIFSSYEQYF.

This clone occurred a few times. The chain recombines TRBV28 with TRBJ1-5, with 8 bases identical to TRBD1. Losses at the gene ends were 5 bases for V and 6 bases for J; bases not matched to a gene: 3. CDR3 length equals 13 residues. Looked up from germline, CDR1 is MDHEN and CDR2 is SYDVKM. The CDR3 coding sequence is TGTGCCAGCAGTATACAGGGGGGTCAGCCCCAGCATTTT. It codes for CASSIQGGQPQHF.

Only one count was recorded for this clone. The CDR3 spells CASSPGERVYF. CDR3 nucleotide sequence: TGTGCCAGCAGCCCGGGGGAACGGGTGTACTTC. This chain links TRBV12-3 or TRBV12-4 with TRBJ2-5, with TRBD2 as a possible D gene (6 bases). V dropped 6 bases and J dropped 13 bases, with 15 bases sitting between them. The CDR3 totals 11 residues.

The chain employs TRBV6-2 or TRBV6-3 and TRBJ1-5; 7 bases fit TRBD1. The V gene's germline CDR1 is MNHEY and CDR2 SVGEGT. The CDR3 is made up of 18 amino acids. V lost 2 bases to trimming and J lost 3 bases; unmatched junction nucleotides: 13. The chain's CDR3 is CASSYARTGGTFNQPQHF. The CDR3 DNA follows: TGTGCCAGCAGTTACGCCCGGACAGGCGGGACTTTCAATCAGCCCCAGCATTTT.

The chain combines TRBV30 with TRBJ2-5, with D possibly being TRBD2 (9 bases). Germline V gene sequence: CDR1 GTSNPN, CDR2 SVGIG (reference sequence). The CDR3 runs 16 residues. The V and J ends lost 5 bases and 0 bases respectively, with 19 bases between them. CDR3: CAWRGGAGGYQETQYF. The DNA for the CDR3 is TGTGCCTGGCGCGGGGGGGCAGGGGGCTACCAAGAGACCCAGTACTTC.

The chain joins TRBV7-2 to TRBJ2-5, with 11 positions matching TRBD2. V shed 5 bases, J shed 5 bases, and the junction held 10 bases outside the gene matches. Germline CDR1 SGHTA, CDR2 FQGNSA. The length of the CDR3 is 16 residues. The CDR3 DNA follows: TGTGCCAGCAGCACCGGGACTAGCGGCCTTGAGGAGACCCAGTACTTC. Its translation: CASSTGTSGLEETQYF.

V is TRBV28 and J is TRBJ2-7; 10 nucleotides align to TRBD2. With V trimmed by 5 bases and J by 0 bases, 13 bases remained unmatched. From germline, CDR1 is MDHEN and CDR2 SYDVKM. The CDR3 sequence is 18 residues long. This CDR3 is CASSTKGSPSGSSYEQYF. The CDR3 region has the DNA TGTGCCAGCAGTACTAAAGGGTCCCCTAGCGGGAGCTCCTACGAGCAGTACTTC.

This sequence joins TRBV24-1 and TRBJ1-2; tentatively, D is TRBD1 (5 bases). V lost 3 bases and J 8 bases, leaving 12 bases between the germline ends. Germline lookup yields CDR1 KGHDR and CDR2 SFDVKD. This CDR3 contains 13 residues. CDR3 sequence reads: CATSDRGGMGYTF. CDR3 sequence (DNA): TGTGCCACCAGTGATCGGGGGGGTATGGGCTACACCTTC.

The chain links TRBV7-9 to TRBJ1-1, with D possibly being TRBD1 (6 bases). Germline-derived CDR1 and CDR2 are SEHNR and FQNEAQ (reference sequence). The CDR3 loop spans 14 amino acids. The V end was cut by 6 bases, the J end by 4 bases, with 15 bases between. This CDR3 reads CASRVAGGGTEAFF. The CDR3 nucleotides are TGTGCCAGCAGGGTAGCGGGGGGCGGCACTGAAGCTTTCTTT.

J is TRBJ2-5 and V is TRBV5-1; 10 bases fit TRBD2. The germline V gene encodes CDR1 SGHRS and CDR2 YFSETQ. V lost 8 bases and J lost 0; bases outside the gene matches: 7. This CDR3 comprises 15 residues. The DNA for the CDR3 is TGCGCCAGTGGGGCTAGCGGGGGATACCAAGAGACCCAGTACTTC. This sequence encodes CASGASGGYQETQYF.

The chain combines TRBV6-5 with TRBJ1-3; no definite D call. This CDR3 has 14 residues. Trimming pared 5 bases from V and 0 bases from J, leaving 8 bases between. Per the germline V gene, CDR1 is MNHEY and CDR2 is SVGAGI. The CDR3 is CASSPTGSGNTIYF. CDR3 in DNA: TGTGCCAGCAGTCCGACGGGCTCTGGAAACACCATATATTTT.

This sequence joins TRBV19 and TRBJ2-7; 9 positions agree with TRBD1. The V segment lost 3 bases and the J segment 4 bases; nucleotides outside the gene matches: 4. The germline V gene encodes CDR1 LNHDA and CDR2 SQIVND (reference sequence). The CDR3 totals 14 residues. The CDR3 bases are TGTGCCAGTAGTATCGGCGGGACAGGGTACGAGCAGTACTTC. Residues: CASSIGGTGYEQYF.

The chain couples TRBV15 to TRBJ1-5; a possible D gene is TRBD1 (6 bases). This CDR3 comprises 15 residues. The V end lost 0 bases, the J end lost 5 bases, and 11 bases lay between the germline ends. Per the germline V gene, CDR1 is LNHNV and CDR2 is YYDKDF (reference sequence). Here the CDR3 reads CATSRDRAGDQPQHF. CDR3 sequence (DNA): TGTGCCACCAGCAGAGATCGGGCAGGGGATCAGCCCCAGCATTTT.

This chain connects TRBV20-1 to TRBJ1-2; D is undetermined. Between the trimmed V and J ends, which lost 1 base and 6 bases, there was a span of 6 bases. The length of the CDR3 is 11 residues. Germline V gene sequence: CDR1 DFQATT, CDR2 SNEGSKA (reference sequence). DNA for the CDR3: TGCAGTGCTAGAGTGGGCAATGGCTACACCTTC. Translation gives CSARVGNGYTF.